These 10 T cell receptor beta chains originate from one sample sequenced in a study of T-cell reconstitution after alpha-beta-depleted transplantation in children (TCRdb year 2016). The treatment or condition label for this specimen denotes: allogeneic hematopoietic cell transplantation with graft depleted of TCRalphabeta T cells and CD19 B cells. Libraries were made using PCR. Sequencing relied on an Illumina HiSeq 2500. To normalize quantification of the TCRbeta repertoire, the TCR libraries were built with molecular barcoding that relied on unique molecular identifiers. TCRdb reran the public reads through fastp at Q25 and MiXCR, keeping productive beta chains. Here each entry gathers all rows of one CDR3 protein and keeps the most common genes and DNA. The table for this sample lists approximately 650,000 distinct CDR3 sequences; around 12% of them were counted only once. In total, the top ten clones hold about 0.79% of the sample.

The source was PBMCs, collected before TCRalphabeta/CD19-depleted stem cell transplant. These receptors were taken from a girl aged 2-10 years with congenital amegakaryocytic thrombocytopenia, due to receive a stem cell transplant.

As regards this clonotype: This may be a read error, as it is one base from a much larger clone. This rearrangement joins TRBV20-1 to TRBJ2-6; no reliable D call. From germline, CDR1 is DFQATT and CDR2 SNEGSKA (reference sequence). The CDR3 length is 18 residues. For the CDR3, the DNA is TGCTGTGCTAGAGATAGGGCGATCTTGATCTCTGGGGCCAACGTCCTGACTTTC. Its translation: CCARDRAILISGANVLTF.

The sample holds a few counts of this clonotype. The chain links TRBV15 to TRBJ2-5; possible D gene TRBD2, 5 bases. V was pared by 3 bases and J by 4 bases, with 12 bases between. Germline assignment: CDR1 LNHNV and CDR2 YYDKDF (reference sequence). CDR3 size: 14 residues. Written as DNA, the CDR3 is TGTGCCACCAGCAGTCCAACTAGGGCAGAGACCCAGTACTTC. This gives the protein CATSSPTRAETQYF.

This clonotype turned up a few times. This chain links TRBV20-1 with TRBJ2-1; a possible D gene is TRBD2 (6 bases). The CDR3 contains 14 residues. Germline CDR1 and CDR2: DFQATT and SNEGSKA (reference sequence). V lost 6 bases, J lost 4 bases, and 16 bases lay in between. The CDR3 DNA sequence: TGCAGTGCCAAACCCCGGGAGTGGTACAATGAGCAGTTCTTC. This translates into CSAKPREWYNEQFF.

This clonotype was picked up a small number of times. The V call is TRBV20-1, the J call TRBJ1-2; D gene ambiguous. Germline V lookup: CDR1 DFQATT, CDR2 SNEGSKA (reference sequence). V dropped 1 base and J dropped 4 bases, with 7 bases sitting between them. The CDR3 totals 12 residues. The chain's CDR3 is CSARGEGYGYTF. The CDR3 bases are TGCAGTGCTAGAGGGGAGGGCTATGGCTACACCTTC.

This chain uses TRBV28 with TRBJ2-6; D is ambiguous. The CDR3 totals 12 residues. Germline-derived CDR1 and CDR2 are MDHEN and SYDVKM. V lost 10 bases and J lost 2, with 6 bases in between. CDR3 region: CATNTGANVLTF. The CDR3 nucleotides read TGTGCCACCAACACTGGGGCCAACGTCCTGACTTTC.

A note on this clonotype: A much larger clone differs by one base, so this may be a read error. The conserved phenylalanine or tryptophan normally closing the CDR3 is absent here, so this likely arose from a read error. J is TRBJ2-1 and V is TRBV4-1; D is perhaps TRBD1 or TRBD2 (5 bases each). CDR3 length equals 18 residues. V was clipped by 1 base and J by 3 bases, with 19 bases between them. Germline CDR1 MGHRA, CDR2 YSYEKL. CDR3 coding DNA: TGCGCCAGCAGCCAAGTCGGGACCTACCGAATATACTACAATGAGCAGTTCTTG. Its translation: CASSQVGTYRIYYNEQFL.

V gene TRBV12-3 or TRBV12-4 combines with J gene TRBJ1-3, with D perhaps matching TRBD1 (6 bases). This CDR3 is 15 amino acids long. Trimming took 3 bases from V and 0 from J, leaving 9 bases between them. The CDR3 spells CASSFGGTSGNTIYF. DNA for the CDR3: TGTGCCAGCAGTTTCGGGGGCACCTCTGGAAACACCATATATTTT.

J is TRBJ2-3 and V is TRBV28; D ambiguous. The germline V and J ends were trimmed by 4 bases and 0 bases, with 17 bases remaining between them. This CDR3 is built from 17 residues. From germline, CDR1 is MDHEN and CDR2 SYDVKM. This CDR3 reads CASSWTGSRVSTDTQYF. The CDR3 coding sequence is TGTGCCAGCAGTTGGACCGGATCCCGGGTTAGCACAGATACGCAGTATTTT.

In its sample, this clonotype was seen a few times. This sequence may be a read error, since a much larger clone differs from it by one base. This chain links TRBV2 with TRBJ2-5; D gene ambiguous. CDR3 length equals 12 residues. Germline V gives CDR1 SNHLY, CDR2 FYNNEI. Trimming left V 5 bases short and J 2 bases short, with 6 bases between. The CDR3 is CASSTRQETQYF. The DNA for the CDR3 is TGTGCCAGCAGTACCCGGCAAGAGACCCAGTACTTC.

This clonotype was picked up many times. The chain has TRBV4-1 and TRBJ2-1; D is perhaps TRBD2 (6 bases). Germline V CDR1 and CDR2: MGHRA, YSYEKL. V shed 3 bases and J shed 7 bases, with 13 bases lying between them. The CDR3 runs 14 residues. CDR3 coding DNA: TGCGCCAGCAGCCACCCGGGACTCACTAATGAGCAGTTCTTC. It specifies CASSHPGLTNEQFF.